The 8 T cell receptor beta chains listed next were all sequenced from one sample in a study of cytomegalovirus exposure and HLA in healthy donors. Both 60 Vbeta primers and 13 Jbeta primers went into the PCR. Using immunoSEQ multiplex PCR, the repertoire was profiled, and TCRdb retains in-frame clones only, with some absent. The table shows tens of thousands of clones, with about 75% occurring only once. The sample comprised PBMCs. These receptor sequences come from a man aged 40-50 years in good health and CMV-seronegative.

V usage is TRBV30 and J usage is TRBJ1-1, with 7 positions matching TRBD1. Looked up from germline, CDR1 is GTSNPN and CDR2 is SVGIG (reference sequence). CDR3 size: 11 residues. Trimming removed 5 bases from V and 6 bases from J; junction bases left unmatched: 3. CDR3 DNA sequence: TGTGCCTGGGACGGGACAGCTGAAGCTTTCTTT. Encoded protein: CAWDGTAEAFF.

The genes are TRBV4-1 and TRBJ1-5, with TRBD1 as a possible D gene (5 bases). V dropped 1 base and J dropped 2 bases, with 9 bases sitting between them. The CDR3 length is 15 residues. Germline lookup yields CDR1 MGHRA and CDR2 YSYEKL. The DNA of the CDR3 is TGCGCCAGCAGCCAAGCAGGGATGGGCAATCAGCCCCAGCATTTT. It codes for CASSQAGMGNQPQHF.

This chain uses TRBV30 with TRBJ1-1, with TRBD1 as a possible D gene (5 bases). V shed 3 bases and J shed 6 bases, with 23 bases lying between them. This CDR3 is 16 amino acids long. Germline CDR1 and CDR2: GTSNPN and SVGIG (reference sequence). DNA for the CDR3: TGTGCCTGGAGCATCAGATCTGGATTGTTGGGGCCTGAAGCTTTCTTT. Translating it yields CAWSIRSGLLGPEAFF.

CDR3 in DNA: TGTGCCAGTAAATCGGGAGGGGTGAGGTATGAGCAGTTCTTC. As protein: CASKSGGVRYEQFF. V gene TRBV28 combines with J gene TRBJ2-1, with 8 bases identical to TRBD2. CDR1 MDHEN and CDR2 SYDVKM come from the germline V gene. This CDR3 comprises 14 residues. With V trimmed by 9 bases and J by 8 bases, 12 bases remained unmatched.

J is TRBJ1-1 and V is TRBV30, with 9 bases fitting TRBD1. Germline trimming cut 2 bases from V and 8 bases from J; bases unmatched to any gene: 18. The CDR3 length is 17 residues. The germline gives CDR1 GTSNPN, CDR2 SVGIG (reference sequence). The CDR3 region has the DNA TGTGCCTGGAGTAAGGGAGGGACAGGGCGAATCCGGCAAGAAGCTTTCTTT. Protein: CAWSKGGTGRIRQEAFF.

The chain has TRBV19 and TRBJ2-7, with D perhaps TRBD1 (6 bases). V was clipped by 5 bases and J by 3 bases, with 17 bases between them. CDR1 LNHDA and CDR2 SQIVND come from the germline V gene (reference sequence). The CDR3 covers 15 residues. The CDR3 DNA reads TGTGCCAGTAGTTCGCGTCGTACACAGGGCTACGAGCAGTACTTC. Its protein product is CASSSRRTQGYEQYF.

This chain joins TRBV5-7 and TRBJ1-1; D gene ambiguous. TRBV5-7 is an ORF, with its function uncertain. Trimming shortened V by 4 bases and J by 0 bases, and 16 bases separated the two germline ends. There are 16 residues in the CDR3. In nucleotides, the CDR3 is TGTGCCAGCAGCCCGCCCCCACAGCGGGTGAACACTGAAGCTTTCTTT. The encoded protein is CASSPPPQRVNTEAFF.

The V and J genes are TRBV4-2 and TRBJ2-1; 13 positions agree with TRBD2. This CDR3 is 15 amino acids long. Germline values: CDR1 LGHNA, CDR2 YNFKEQ. J was trimmed by 7 bases and V by 4 bases; bases with no gene match: 4. Here the CDR3 reads CASSPGLAGVNEQFF. The DNA of the CDR3 is TGTGCCAGCAGCCCAGGACTAGCGGGGGTTAATGAGCAGTTCTTC.